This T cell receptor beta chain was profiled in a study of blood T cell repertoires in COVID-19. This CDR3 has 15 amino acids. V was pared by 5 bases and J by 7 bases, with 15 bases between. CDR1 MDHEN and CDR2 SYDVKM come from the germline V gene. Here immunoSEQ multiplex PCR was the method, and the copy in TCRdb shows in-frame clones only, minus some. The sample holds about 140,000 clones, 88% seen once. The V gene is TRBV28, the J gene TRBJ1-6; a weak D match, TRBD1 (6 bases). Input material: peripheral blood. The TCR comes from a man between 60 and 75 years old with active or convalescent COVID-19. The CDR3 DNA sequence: TGTGCCAGCAGTCTATACCAGGGGAACAATTCACCCCTCCACTTT. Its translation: CASSLYQGNNSPLHF.